Each of the 30 T cell receptor beta chains below was sequenced from the same sample in a study of blood T cells in healthy people across ages. The second PCR ran roughly 7 to 11 cycles with a sample-barcoded 5' primer and J-beta primers. TCRdb reprocessed the 5' RACE reads via MiXCR and lists one record per CDR3 protein. The sample includes some 1.7 million distinct CDR3 sequences, roughly 28% of them seen just once. Material: blood. The receptors stem from a woman aged 25 to 45 in good health.

This clonotype was seen a few times. V usage is TRBV29-1 and J usage is TRBJ2-3; D gene ambiguous. Trimming stripped 2 bases from V and 0 bases from J, with 3 bases between. The CDR3 runs to 12 residues. The germline V gene encodes CDR1 SQVTM and CDR2 ANQGSEA. The CDR3 DNA sequence: TGCAGCGTTGAACGGAGCACAGATACGCAGTATTTT. This codes for CSVERSTDTQYF.

This clonotype occurred a few times. At one end the junction does not follow the germline gene, possibly because of a read error. The V gene is TRBV20-1, the J gene TRBJ2-3; D might be TRBD1 (6 bases). The CDR3 consists of 15 residues. The germline V gene encodes CDR1 DFQATT and CDR2 SNEGSKA (reference sequence). CDR3 loop: CSTRGKDSSADTQYF. As DNA, the CDR3 is TGCAGTACTAGGGGCAAGGACAGCTCGGCAGATACGCAGTATTTT.

This clonotype was recorded many times. This chain links TRBV20-1 with TRBJ2-3, with D perhaps TRBD1 or TRBD2 (5 bases each). The CDR3 is 14 amino acids. V was pared by 5 bases and J by 5 bases, with 17 bases between. Germline lookup yields CDR1 DFQATT and CDR2 SNEGSKA (reference sequence). The CDR3 sequence: CSAPGDLNGDTQYF. In nucleotides, the CDR3 is TGCAGTGCTCCCGGGGACCTCAATGGAGATACGCAGTATTTT.

The genes are TRBV24-1 and TRBJ2-2, with 7 nucleotides matching TRBD1. CDR3 length equals 14 residues. Germline V gene lookup returns CDR1 KGHDR and CDR2 SFDVKD. V was pared by 9 bases and J by 0 bases, with 3 bases of the junction left unmatched. The CDR3 region is CATQGTANTGELFF. The DNA of the CDR3 is TGTGCCACCCAGGGGACAGCGAACACCGGGGAGCTGTTTTTT.

This clonotype was detected many times. The chain has TRBV6-2 or TRBV6-3 and TRBJ1-2; unclear D gene. From germline, CDR1 is MNHEY and CDR2 SVGEGT. The CDR3 has 12 residues. Trimming left V 10 bases short and J 2 bases short, with 11 bases between. CDR3 protein: CATLYPNYGYTF. In DNA, the CDR3 is TGTGCCACTTTATACCCGAACTATGGCTACACCTTC.

This rearrangement joins TRBV20-1 to TRBJ1-2; D ambiguous. Between the trimmed V and J ends, which lost 5 bases and 6 bases, there was a span of 13 bases. Germline-derived CDR1 and CDR2 are DFQATT and SNEGSKA (reference sequence). There are 12 residues in the CDR3. The CDR3 reads CSASTWKDGYTF. CDR3 DNA sequence: TGCAGTGCTTCAACATGGAAAGATGGCTACACCTTC.

The chain employs TRBV20-1 and TRBJ2-3; 12 positions agree with TRBD2. CDR3 length equals 17 residues. From germline, CDR1 is DFQATT and CDR2 SNEGSKA (reference sequence). The V gene end was trimmed by 5 bases and the J gene end by 1 base; junction bases not matched to a gene: 10. Here the CDR3 reads CSAGTSGSGRGTDTQYF. The CDR3 nucleotides are TGCAGTGCTGGGACTAGCGGGTCAGGGCGGGGCACAGATACGCAGTATTTT.

The chain carries TRBV7-2 and TRBJ1-4; 7 positions match TRBD1. The CDR3 consists of 13 residues. V was clipped by 2 bases and J by 8 bases; unmatched bases: 2. Germline lookup yields CDR1 SGHTA and CDR2 FQGNSA. CDR3 sequence: CASSLKTGEKLFF. The CDR3 DNA follows: TGTGCCAGCAGCTTAAAGACAGGGGAAAAACTGTTTTTT.

The CDR3 spells CASSVTWTNTEAFF. CDR3 sequence (DNA): TGTGCCAGCAGCGTTACATGGACGAACACTGAAGCTTTCTTT. The chain couples TRBV9 to TRBJ1-1; D remains ambiguous. Germline V gene data show CDR1 as SGDLS and CDR2 as YYNGEE. The CDR3 contains 14 residues. Trimming left V 2 bases short and J 1 base short, with 9 bases between. The full variable domain, in which reference TRBV9 and TRBJ1-1 provide the parts outside the CDR3, is DSGVTQTPKHLITATGQRVTLRCSPRSGDLSVYWYQQSLDQGLQFLIQYYNGEERAKGNILERFSAQQFPDLHSELNLSSLELGDSALYFCASSVTWTNTEAFFGQGTRLTVV.

This clonotype occurred many times. This rearrangement joins TRBV5-1 to TRBJ2-3; tentative D call: TRBD2 (7 bases). Deletions cut 7 bases from V and 2 bases from J, with 14 bases between. Germline V gene sequence: CDR1 SGHRS, CDR2 YFSETQ. The CDR3 loop spans 14 amino acids. The CDR3 sequence: CASVEGGHTDTQYF. For the CDR3, the DNA is TGCGCCAGCGTCGAGGGGGGGCACACAGATACGCAGTATTTT.

Concerning this clonotype: A much larger clonotype is one base distant, so this may be a read error. CDR3 loop: CASTRAGVQETQYF. CDR3 coding DNA: TGTGCCAGTACACGAGCGGGGGTTCAAGAGACCCAGTACTTC. The V call is TRBV12-3 or TRBV12-4, the J call TRBJ2-5; TRBD2 matches at 8 bases. J gave up 2 bases and V 9 bases, and 8 bases lay outside the gene matches. This CDR3 region has 14 residues.

The chain employs TRBV7-2 and TRBJ1-5, with D hard to call. Germline V gives CDR1 SGHTA, CDR2 FQGNSA. The CDR3 has 15 residues. V shed 1 base and J shed 1 base, with 8 bases lying between them. The CDR3 DNA reads TGTGCCAGCAGCTTAGTAGGTGAGAGCAATCAGCCCCAGCATTTT. This translates into CASSLVGESNQPQHF.

The CDR3 DNA reads TGTGCCAGCAGGGGGTCGGGGGCAGATGGCTACACCTTC. Translation: CASRGSGADGYTF. The chain links TRBV2 to TRBJ1-2; a possible D gene is TRBD1 (6 bases). The CDR3 runs 13 residues. CDR1 and CDR2 (germline): SNHLY, FYNNEI. Trimming took 6 bases from V and 6 from J, leaving 14 bases between them.

The genes are TRBV11-2 and TRBJ2-3; D may correspond to TRBD1 or TRBD2 (6 bases each). This CDR3 comprises 15 residues. V was cut by 4 bases and J by 6 bases, with 17 bases left in between. In germline, CDR1 is SGHAT, CDR2 FQNNGV. The CDR3, as DNA: TGTGCCAGCAGCTCCGTCGTGGGGGGCGCGGATACGCAGTATTTT. Protein: CASSSVVGGADTQYF.

This clonotype was seen only a few times. The CDR3 sequence: CSVDKGVYNEQFF. The DNA of the CDR3 is TGCAGCGTTGATAAAGGTGTTTACAATGAGCAGTTCTTC. The chain recombines TRBV29-1 with TRBJ2-1; no firm D call. CDR3 length: 13 residues. V lost 3 bases and J lost 4, with 10 bases in between. Germline lookup yields CDR1 SQVTM and CDR2 ANQGSEA.

This clonotype was detected a few times. This rearrangement joins TRBV2 to TRBJ2-3; D remains unclear. The V and J ends lost 3 bases and 2 bases respectively, with 15 bases between them. Germline CDR1 is SNHLY and CDR2 is FYNNEI. The length of the CDR3 is 16 residues. The chain's CDR3 is CASSDSGYPITDTQYF. The CDR3 DNA reads as TGTGCCAGCAGTGACTCTGGCTACCCAATCACAGATACGCAGTATTTT.

This chain uses TRBV3-1 with TRBJ2-5; 7 bases are shared with TRBD2. The DNA matches TRBJ2-7 better at its end, which makes the J call doubtful. The CDR3 consists of 14 residues. Germline CDR1 LGHDT, CDR2 YNNKEL (reference sequence). CDR3 nucleotides: TGTGCCAGCGGACCCGGGGGGTCCATCAACGAGCAGTACTTC. It translates to CASGPGGSINEQYF.

The genes are TRBV12-3 or TRBV12-4 and TRBJ2-7; D not certain. The ends were cut back, 5 bases at V and 5 bases at J, with 7 bases in the middle. This CDR3 spans 11 amino acids. CDR3 in DNA: TGTGCCAGCAGTCCAAAGAACGAGCAGTACTTC. Residues: CASSPKNEQYF.

The CDR3 loop is CASSFQGTENTEAFF. CDR3 bases: TGTGCCAGCAGTTTCCAGGGAACGGAAAACACTGAAGCTTTCTTT. V and J are TRBV28 and TRBJ1-1; weak D call: TRBD1 (5 bases). V was cut by 3 bases and J by 2 bases, with 13 bases left in between. The length of the CDR3 is 15 residues. CDR1 and CDR2 (germline): MDHEN, SYDVKM.

This chain joins TRBV15 and TRBJ2-3; TRBD1 matches 9 bases. In germline, CDR1 is LNHNV, CDR2 YYDKDF (reference sequence). This CDR3 is built from 15 residues. V lost 3 bases, J lost 7 bases, and 8 bases stayed unmatched. CDR3 nucleotide sequence: TGTGCCACCAGCAGCCGGGACAGGGAGCCGAATACGCAGTATTTT. Residues: CATSSRDREPNTQYF.

This rearrangement joins TRBV5-1 to TRBJ2-2, with D possibly TRBD2 on 5 matching bases. This CDR3 region has 14 residues. Germline CDR1 and CDR2: SGHRS and YFSETQ. The germline V and J ends were trimmed by 0 bases and 5 bases, with 8 bases remaining between them. In nucleotides, the CDR3 is TGCGCCAGCAGCTTGGTCCCGGGGACCGGGGAGCTGTTTTTT. Encoded protein: CASSLVPGTGELFF.

The chain links TRBV20-1 to TRBJ2-7; 7 positions match TRBD1. V gave up 3 bases and J gave up 4 bases; unmatched junction bases: 6. Germline loops: CDR1 DFQATT, CDR2 SNEGSKA (reference sequence). This CDR3 comprises 13 residues. DNA for the CDR3: TGCAGTGCTAGGCTACAGGGGAAGTACGAGCAGTACTTC. This translates into CSARLQGKYEQYF.

This clonotype was observed a handful of times. The chain carries TRBV28 and TRBJ2-3; 7 bases match TRBD2. The CDR3 runs 14 residues. V was clipped by 4 bases and J by 6 bases; unmatched bases: 7. CDR1 is MDHEN, CDR2 SYDVKM, per germline. In nucleotides, the CDR3 is TGTGCCAGCAGTTGGAGCGGGGTTGTGGATACGCAGTATTTT. Residues: CASSWSGVVDTQYF.

There are many counts of this clonotype. The chain recombines TRBV20-1 with TRBJ2-1, with a weak D call TRBD2 (6 bases). V was shortened by 8 bases and J by 10 bases, with 21 bases between the two germline ends. The CDR3 length is 13 residues. Germline CDR1 DFQATT, CDR2 SNEGSKA (reference sequence). The CDR3 sequence is CSTTTKLAAEQFF. In DNA form, the CDR3 reads TGCAGTACTACGACAAAACTAGCAGCCGAGCAGTTCTTC.

The chain joins TRBV6-6 to TRBJ2-1; D not certain. The V gene lost 4 bases and the J gene lost 1 base, with 14 bases spanning the gap. Looked up from germline, CDR1 is MNHNY and CDR2 is SVGAGI (reference sequence). This CDR3 has 16 residues. The CDR3, as DNA: TGTGCCAGCAGTTCCGCCGCCTTGGGTTCCTACAATGAGCAGTTCTTC. Translating it yields CASSSAALGSYNEQFF.

This clonotype was counted between two and nine times. The CDR3 DNA follows: TGTGCCAGCACCTTTACAGGGAGTTCCTACGAGCAGTACTTC. Protein sequence: CASTFTGSSYEQYF. V gene TRBV12-3 or TRBV12-4 combines with J gene TRBJ2-7; D is possibly TRBD1 (6 bases). The CDR3 runs to 14 residues. V shed 7 bases and J shed 1 base, with 14 bases lying between them.

This rearrangement joins TRBV24-1 to TRBJ2-1; 8 bases fit TRBD2. CDR3 length equals 15 residues. The junction had 16 bases not matched to a gene; V was cut back by 12 bases and J by 7 bases. Germline-derived CDR1 and CDR2 are KGHDR and SFDVKD. The DNA of the CDR3 is TGTGCCGCCCAAATCCCGGGGGGGGCTGAAAATGAGCAGTTCTTC. It specifies CAAQIPGGAENEQFF.

This chain's CDR3 is CASSPEGGAGIYEQFF. In nucleotides, the CDR3 is TGTGCCAGCAGCCCCGAGGGGGGGGCCGGTATCTATGAGCAGTTCTTC. This sequence joins TRBV2 and TRBJ2-1, with a weak D call TRBD2 (7 bases). CDR1 and CDR2 (germline): SNHLY, FYNNEI. Between the trimmed V and J ends, which lost 6 bases and 8 bases, there was a span of 23 bases. This CDR3 comprises 16 residues.

This clonotype was seen more than once but under ten times. The chain carries TRBV20-1 and TRBJ1-2; 7 nucleotides align to TRBD1. The CDR3 contains 11 residues. From germline, CDR1 is DFQATT and CDR2 SNEGSKA (reference sequence). J lost 11 bases, V lost 2 bases, and 5 bases had no gene match. The CDR3 sequence is CSARRTGAYTF. The CDR3 DNA follows: TGCAGTGCTAGACGAACAGGGGCTTACACCTTC.

This clonotype came up once. The chain recombines TRBV9 with TRBJ2-1; TRBD1 matches 12 bases. V gave up 0 bases and J gave up 8 bases; unmatched junction bases: 0. The length of the CDR3 is 14 residues. Germline assignment: CDR1 SGDLS and CDR2 YYNGEE. CDR3 nucleotide sequence: TGTGCCAGCAGCGTAGGGGACAGGGGGCATGAGCAGTTCTTC. As protein: CASSVGDRGHEQFF.